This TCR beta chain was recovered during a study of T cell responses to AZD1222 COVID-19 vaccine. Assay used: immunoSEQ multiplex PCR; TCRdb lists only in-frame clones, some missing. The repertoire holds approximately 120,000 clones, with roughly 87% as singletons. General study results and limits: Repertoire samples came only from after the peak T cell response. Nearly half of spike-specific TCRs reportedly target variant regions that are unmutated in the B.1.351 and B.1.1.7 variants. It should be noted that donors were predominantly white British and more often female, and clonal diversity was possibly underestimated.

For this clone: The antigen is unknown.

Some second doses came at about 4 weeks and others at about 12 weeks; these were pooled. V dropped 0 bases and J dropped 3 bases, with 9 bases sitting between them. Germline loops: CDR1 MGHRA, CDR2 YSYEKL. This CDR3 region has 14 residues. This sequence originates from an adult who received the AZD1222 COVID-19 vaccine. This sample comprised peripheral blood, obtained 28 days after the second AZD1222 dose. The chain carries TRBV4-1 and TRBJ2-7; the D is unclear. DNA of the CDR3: TGCGCCAGCAGCCAAGACGAAACCTACTACGAGCAGTACTTC. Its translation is CASSQDETYYEQYF.